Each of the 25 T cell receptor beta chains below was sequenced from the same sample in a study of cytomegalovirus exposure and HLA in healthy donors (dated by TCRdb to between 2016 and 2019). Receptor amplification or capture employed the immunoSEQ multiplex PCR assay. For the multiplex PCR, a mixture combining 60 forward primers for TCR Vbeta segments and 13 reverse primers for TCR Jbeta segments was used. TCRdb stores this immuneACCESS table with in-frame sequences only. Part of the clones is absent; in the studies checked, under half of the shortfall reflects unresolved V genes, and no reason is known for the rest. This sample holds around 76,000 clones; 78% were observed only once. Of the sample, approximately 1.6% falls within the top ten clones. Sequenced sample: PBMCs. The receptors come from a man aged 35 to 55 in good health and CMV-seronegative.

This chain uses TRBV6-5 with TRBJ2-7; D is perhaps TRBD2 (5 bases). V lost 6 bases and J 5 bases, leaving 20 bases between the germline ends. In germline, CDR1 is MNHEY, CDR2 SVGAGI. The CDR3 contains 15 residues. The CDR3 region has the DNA TGTGCCAGCAGCCTTTCTAGGCTAGCTATCCACGAGCAGTACTTC. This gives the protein CASSLSRLAIHEQYF.

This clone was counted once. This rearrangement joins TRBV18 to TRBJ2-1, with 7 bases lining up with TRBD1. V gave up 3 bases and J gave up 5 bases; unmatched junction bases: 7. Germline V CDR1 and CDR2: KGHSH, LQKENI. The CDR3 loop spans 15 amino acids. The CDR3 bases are TGTGCCAGCTCACCTGCCGGGACAGACCACAATGAGCAGTTCTTC. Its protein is CASSPAGTDHNEQFF.

The CDR3 is CASSADRGLGYTF. Here the CDR3 DNA reads TGTGCCAGCAGTGCAGACAGGGGGCTTGGCTACACCTTC. The chain employs TRBV6-5 and TRBJ1-2; 10 nucleotides match TRBD1. The trim removed 5 bases at V and 7 bases at J, leaving 4 bases unmatched. Per the germline V gene, CDR1 is MNHEY and CDR2 is SVGAGI. The CDR3 runs to 13 residues.

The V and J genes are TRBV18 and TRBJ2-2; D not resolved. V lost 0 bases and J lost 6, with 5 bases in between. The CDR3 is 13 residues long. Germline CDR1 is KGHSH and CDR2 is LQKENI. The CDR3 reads CASSPPSAGELFF. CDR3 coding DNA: TGTGCCAGCTCACCACCGTCTGCCGGGGAGCTGTTTTTT.

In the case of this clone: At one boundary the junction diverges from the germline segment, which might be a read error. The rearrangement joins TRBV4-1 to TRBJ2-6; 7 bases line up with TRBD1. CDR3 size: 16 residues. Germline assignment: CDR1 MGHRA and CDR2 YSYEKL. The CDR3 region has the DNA TGCGCCAGCAGCCAAGGACAGGGCTCTGGGGCCAACGGCCTGACTTTC. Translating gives CASSQGQGSGANGLTF.

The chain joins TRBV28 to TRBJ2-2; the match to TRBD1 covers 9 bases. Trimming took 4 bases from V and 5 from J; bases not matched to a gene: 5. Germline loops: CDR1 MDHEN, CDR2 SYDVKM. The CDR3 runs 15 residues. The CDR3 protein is CASSSHGTGTGELFF. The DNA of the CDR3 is TGTGCCAGCAGTTCCCACGGGACAGGGACCGGGGAGCTGTTTTTT.

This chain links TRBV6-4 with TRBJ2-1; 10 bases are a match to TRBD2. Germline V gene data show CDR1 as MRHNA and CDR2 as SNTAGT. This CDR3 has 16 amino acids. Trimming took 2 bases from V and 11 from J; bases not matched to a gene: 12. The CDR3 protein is CASSDHRSSGGFKQFF. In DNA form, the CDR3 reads TGTGCCAGCAGTGACCACCGGAGTAGCGGGGGGTTCAAGCAGTTCTTC.

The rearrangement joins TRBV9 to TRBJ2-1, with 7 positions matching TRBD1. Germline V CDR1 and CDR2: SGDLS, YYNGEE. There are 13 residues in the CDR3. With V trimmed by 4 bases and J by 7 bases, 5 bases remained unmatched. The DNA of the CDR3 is TGTGCCAGCAGCACAATGACAGGGAATGAGCAGTTCTTC. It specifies CASSTMTGNEQFF.

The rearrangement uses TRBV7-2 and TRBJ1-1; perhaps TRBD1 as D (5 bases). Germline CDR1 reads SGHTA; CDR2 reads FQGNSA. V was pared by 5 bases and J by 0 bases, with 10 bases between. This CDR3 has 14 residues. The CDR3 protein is CASSRQGMNTEAFF. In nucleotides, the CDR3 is TGTGCCAGCAGCCGTCAGGGAATGAACACTGAAGCTTTCTTT. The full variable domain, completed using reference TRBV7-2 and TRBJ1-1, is GAGVSQSPSNKVTEKGKDVELRCDPISGHTALYWYRQSLGQGLEFLIYFQGNSAPDKSGLPSDRFSAERTGGSVSTLTIQRTQQEDSAVYLCASSRQGMNTEAFFGQGTRLTVV.

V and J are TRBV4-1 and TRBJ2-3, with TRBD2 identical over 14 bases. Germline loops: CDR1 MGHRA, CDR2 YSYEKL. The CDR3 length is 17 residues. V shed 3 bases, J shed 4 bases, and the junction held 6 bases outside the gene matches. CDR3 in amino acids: CASSQVGTSGSADTQYF. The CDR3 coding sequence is TGCGCCAGCAGCCAGGTCGGGACTAGCGGGAGTGCAGATACGCAGTATTTT.

DNA of the CDR3: TGTGCCAGCAGCCTAGGACCCCAGGATGAGCAGTTCTTC. It encodes CASSLGPQDEQFF. The chain employs TRBV7-9 and TRBJ2-1; D gene ambiguous. The CDR3 spans 13 residues. V was cut by 5 bases and J by 8 bases, with 13 bases left in between. The germline gives CDR1 SEHNR, CDR2 FQNEAQ (reference sequence).

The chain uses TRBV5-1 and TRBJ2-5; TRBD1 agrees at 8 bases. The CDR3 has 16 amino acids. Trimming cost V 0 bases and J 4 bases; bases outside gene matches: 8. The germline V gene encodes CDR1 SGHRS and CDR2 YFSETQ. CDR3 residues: CASSLVPGGRSETQYF. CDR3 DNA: TGCGCCAGCAGCTTGGTCCCAGGGGGCAGGTCAGAGACCCAGTACTTC.

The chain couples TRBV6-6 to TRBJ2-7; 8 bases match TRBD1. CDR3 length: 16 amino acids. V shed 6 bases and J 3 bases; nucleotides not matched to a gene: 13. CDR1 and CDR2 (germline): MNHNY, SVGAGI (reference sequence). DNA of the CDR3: TGTGCCAGCAGCCAAGGGCAGGGGGCTACATTCTACGAGCAGTACTTC. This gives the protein CASSQGQGATFYEQYF.

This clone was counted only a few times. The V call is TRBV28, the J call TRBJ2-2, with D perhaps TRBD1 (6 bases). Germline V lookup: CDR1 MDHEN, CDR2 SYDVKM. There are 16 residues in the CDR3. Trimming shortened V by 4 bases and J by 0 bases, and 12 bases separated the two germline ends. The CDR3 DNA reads TGTGCCAGCAGTTCCGCCGGACAGCCGAACACCGGGGAGCTGTTTTTT. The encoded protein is CASSSAGQPNTGELFF.

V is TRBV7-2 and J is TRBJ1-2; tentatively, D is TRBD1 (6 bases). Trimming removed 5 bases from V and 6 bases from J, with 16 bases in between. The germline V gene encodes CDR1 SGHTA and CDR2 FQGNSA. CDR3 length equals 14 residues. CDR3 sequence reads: CASSLGTRGNGYTF. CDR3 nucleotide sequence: TGTGCCAGCAGCCTAGGGACCAGGGGAAATGGCTACACCTTC.

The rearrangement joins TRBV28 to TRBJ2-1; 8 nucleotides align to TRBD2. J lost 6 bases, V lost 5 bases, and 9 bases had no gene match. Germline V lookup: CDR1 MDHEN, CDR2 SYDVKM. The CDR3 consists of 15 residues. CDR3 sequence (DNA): TGTGCCAGCAGTCAAGGACTAGCTTCGGGCAATGAGCAGTTCTTC. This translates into CASSQGLASGNEQFF.

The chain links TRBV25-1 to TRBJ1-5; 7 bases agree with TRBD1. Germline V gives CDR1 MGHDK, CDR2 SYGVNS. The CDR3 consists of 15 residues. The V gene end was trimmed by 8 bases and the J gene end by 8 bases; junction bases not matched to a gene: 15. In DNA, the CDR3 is TGTGCCAGCGGGCCAGGGGGGCGCAACGAGGAGCCCCAGCATTTT. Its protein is CASGPGGRNEEPQHF.

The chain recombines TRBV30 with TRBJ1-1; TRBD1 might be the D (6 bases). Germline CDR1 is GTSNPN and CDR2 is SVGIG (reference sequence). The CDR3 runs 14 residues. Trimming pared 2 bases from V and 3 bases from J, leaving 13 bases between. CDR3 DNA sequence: TGTGCCTGGAGTCTCGGGGGGGCCTACACTGAAGCTTTCTTT. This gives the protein CAWSLGGAYTEAFF.

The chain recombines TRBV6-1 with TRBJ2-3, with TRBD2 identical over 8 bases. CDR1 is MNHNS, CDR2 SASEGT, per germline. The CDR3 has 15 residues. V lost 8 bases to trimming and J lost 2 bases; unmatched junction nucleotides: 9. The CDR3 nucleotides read TGTGCCAGCGAGGATTTAGCGGGATCCACAGATACGCAGTATTTT. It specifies CASEDLAGSTDTQYF.

CDR3: CASSPASPLRGLYDNEQFF. For the CDR3, the DNA is TGCGCCAGCAGCCCGGCGTCCCCTCTCAGGGGGCTTTATGACAATGAGCAGTTCTTC. V is TRBV5-1 and J is TRBJ2-1; TRBD1 matches at 8 bases. The CDR3 length is 19 residues. V trimming: 4 bases; J trimming: 5 bases; junction bases outside the gene matches: 20. Germline CDR1 is SGHRS and CDR2 is YFSETQ.

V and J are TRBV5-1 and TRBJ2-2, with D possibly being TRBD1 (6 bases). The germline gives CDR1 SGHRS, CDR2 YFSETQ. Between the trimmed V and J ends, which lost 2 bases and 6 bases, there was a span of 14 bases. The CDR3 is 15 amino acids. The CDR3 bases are TGCGCCAGCAGCTTAACAGGGTCGGAGTCCGGGGAGCTGTTTTTT. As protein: CASSLTGSESGELFF.

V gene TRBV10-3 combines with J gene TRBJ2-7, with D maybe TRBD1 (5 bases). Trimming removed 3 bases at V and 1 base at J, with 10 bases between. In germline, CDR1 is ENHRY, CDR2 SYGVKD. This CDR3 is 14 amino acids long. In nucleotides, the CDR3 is TGTGCCATCAGTGACGTTCGACAGTCCTACGAGCAGTACTTC. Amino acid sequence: CAISDVRQSYEQYF.

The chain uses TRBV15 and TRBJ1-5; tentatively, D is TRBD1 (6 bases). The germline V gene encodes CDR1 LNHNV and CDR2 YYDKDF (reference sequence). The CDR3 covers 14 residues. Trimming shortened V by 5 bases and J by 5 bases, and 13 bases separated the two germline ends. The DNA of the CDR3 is TGTGCCACCAGCGGTCGGGGGGGCTATCAGCCCCAGCATTTT. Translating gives CATSGRGGYQPQHF.

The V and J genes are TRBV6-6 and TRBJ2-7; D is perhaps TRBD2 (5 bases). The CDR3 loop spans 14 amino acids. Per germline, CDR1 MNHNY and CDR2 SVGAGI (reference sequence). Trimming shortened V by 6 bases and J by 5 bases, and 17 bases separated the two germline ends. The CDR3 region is CASRGAAARNEQYF. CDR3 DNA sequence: TGTGCCAGCAGAGGAGCGGCCGCCCGAAACGAGCAGTACTTC.

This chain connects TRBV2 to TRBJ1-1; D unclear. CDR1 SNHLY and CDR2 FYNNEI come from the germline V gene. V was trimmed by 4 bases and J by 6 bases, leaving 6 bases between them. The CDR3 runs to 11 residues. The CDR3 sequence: CASSGLSEAFF. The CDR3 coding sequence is TGTGCCAGCAGTGGGCTCTCTGAAGCTTTCTTT.